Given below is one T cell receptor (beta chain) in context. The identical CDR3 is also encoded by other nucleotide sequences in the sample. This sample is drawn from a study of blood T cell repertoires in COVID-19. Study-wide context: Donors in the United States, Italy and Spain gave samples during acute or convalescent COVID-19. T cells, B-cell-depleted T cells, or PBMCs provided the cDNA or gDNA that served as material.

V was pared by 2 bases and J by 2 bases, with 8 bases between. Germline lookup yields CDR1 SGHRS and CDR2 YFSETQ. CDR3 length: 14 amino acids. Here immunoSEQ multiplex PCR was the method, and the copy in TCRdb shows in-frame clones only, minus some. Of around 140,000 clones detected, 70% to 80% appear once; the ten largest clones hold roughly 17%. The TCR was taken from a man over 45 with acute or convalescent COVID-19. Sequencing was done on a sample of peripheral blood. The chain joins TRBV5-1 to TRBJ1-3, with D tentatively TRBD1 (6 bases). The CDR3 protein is CASSFEGAGNTIYF. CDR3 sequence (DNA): TGCGCCAGCAGCTTTGAGGGGGCTGGAAACACCATATATTTT.